This entry lists 8 T cell receptor beta chains sequenced from one sample in a study of cytomegalovirus exposure and HLA in healthy donors. The study ran its PCR with 60 Vbeta and 13 Jbeta primers. Sequenced by immunoSEQ multiplex PCR; TCRdb stores in-frame clones only, minus some. The sample comprises 110,000 or so clones, 74% of which are singletons, and approximately 1.9% rests with the top ten. The sequenced sample was PBMCs. All receptors come from a human donor in good health.

This chain uses TRBV2 with TRBJ1-1, with D perhaps TRBD1 (5 bases). Trimming shortened V by 7 bases and J by 2 bases, and 17 bases separated the two germline ends. The germline CDR1 and CDR2 sequences are SNHLY and FYNNEI. This CDR3 is 15 amino acids long. The CDR3 reads CASTVETARNTEAFF. DNA for the CDR3: TGTGCCAGCACGGTCGAGACAGCCCGAAACACTGAAGCTTTCTTT.

The chain carries TRBV28 and TRBJ2-1; a possible D gene is TRBD1 (5 bases). CDR3 length: 13 amino acids. Trimming took off 2 bases at V and 6 bases at J, with 8 bases between the two ends. Germline V gene lookup returns CDR1 MDHEN and CDR2 SYDVKM. Here the CDR3 reads CASSLGRANEQFF. The CDR3 bases are TGTGCCAGCAGTTTAGGCAGGGCCAATGAGCAGTTCTTC.

The chain combines TRBV5-1 with TRBJ1-3, with a tentative D call TRBD1 (5 bases). Trimming removed 6 bases from V and 1 base from J, with 14 bases in between. The CDR3 is made up of 15 amino acids. Germline-derived CDR1 and CDR2 are SGHRS and YFSETQ. In DNA form, the CDR3 reads TGCGCCAGCACCCCTCAGGGTAGTTCTGGAAACACCATATATTTT. Translating gives CASTPQGSSGNTIYF.

In this sample, this clone turned up a few times. This chain connects TRBV6-5 to TRBJ1-1; 8 nucleotides match TRBD1. The V and J ends lost 6 bases and 4 bases, in that order; junction bases with no gene match: 4. The germline CDR1 and CDR2 sequences are MNHEY and SVGAGI. The length of the CDR3 is 13 residues. The CDR3: CASSNRGSTEAFF. In nucleotides, the CDR3 is TGTGCCAGCAGCAACAGGGGGAGCACTGAAGCTTTCTTT.

The V call is TRBV4-2, the J call TRBJ2-1; D perhaps matches TRBD2 (6 bases). The CDR3 covers 15 residues. The V and J ends lost 1 base and 8 bases respectively, with 15 bases between them. Germline loops: CDR1 LGHNA, CDR2 YNFKEQ. The CDR3 DNA reads as TGTGCCAGCAGCCAAGCCCGAACTAGCACTCATGAGCAGTTCTTC. This gives the protein CASSQARTSTHEQFF.

The chain has TRBV9 and TRBJ2-1, with TRBD2 identical over 10 bases. V lost 4 bases to trimming and J lost 5 bases; unmatched junction nucleotides: 6. Germline CDR1 SGDLS, CDR2 YYNGEE. This CDR3 spans 15 amino acids. CDR3 region: CASSIAGGRDNEQFF. CDR3 in DNA: TGTGCCAGCAGCATAGCGGGAGGAAGGGACAATGAGCAGTTCTTC.

This chain connects TRBV2 to TRBJ1-5; D call uncertain. This CDR3 has 13 amino acids. Trimming took 4 bases from V and 5 from J, leaving 9 bases between them. Germline V lookup: CDR1 SNHLY, CDR2 FYNNEI. CDR3 sequence reads: CASSGLRDQPQHF. The CDR3 bases are TGTGCCAGCAGTGGCCTCCGGGATCAGCCCCAGCATTTT.

The chain employs TRBV9 and TRBJ2-3; D gene unclear. V gave up 0 bases and J gave up 0 bases, with 5 bases separating them. The CDR3 has 14 residues. Germline CDR1 and CDR2: SGDLS and YYNGEE. Here the CDR3 reads CASSVVSSTDTQYF. The CDR3 coding sequence is TGTGCCAGCAGCGTAGTATCTAGCACAGATACGCAGTATTTT.